The 10 T cell receptor beta chains below all came from one sample that was sequenced in a study of blood T cells in healthy people across ages. A J-beta primer mix and a sample-barcoded 5' primer were used in a second PCR of about 7 to 12 cycles. TCRdb re-called the 5' RACE reads with MiXCR, one entry per CDR3 protein. The data contain approximately 820,000 distinct CDR3 sequences, 44% of them singletons. Sequencing was carried out using blood. All receptors derive from a man between 60 and 75 years old in good health.

This clonotype was picked up many times. The chain is built from TRBV20-1 and TRBJ2-7; no clear D. The CDR3 consists of 11 residues. With 3 bases removed from V and 6 bases from J, the gap between germline ends came to 9 bases. The germline V gene has CDR1 DFQATT and CDR2 SNEGSKA (reference sequence). Here the CDR3 DNA reads TGCAGTGCTAGCCCCGGTGGCGAGCAGTACTTC. Amino acid sequence: CSASPGGEQYF.

The chain couples TRBV9 to TRBJ2-7; 15 nucleotides align to TRBD2. This CDR3 contains 17 residues. Trimming at V came to 2 bases and at J to 0 bases, leaving 3 bases not matched to a gene. The germline CDR1 and CDR2 sequences are SGDLS and YYNGEE. CDR3 protein: CASSVGLAGGFSYEQYF. The CDR3 nucleotides read TGTGCCAGCAGCGTGGGACTAGCGGGGGGTTTCTCCTACGAGCAGTACTTC.

The chain has TRBV20-1 and TRBJ2-7, with 8 bases that match TRBD2. Per the germline V gene, CDR1 is DFQATT and CDR2 is SNEGSKA (reference sequence). With V trimmed by 0 bases and J by 4 bases, 8 bases remained unmatched. The CDR3 has 15 residues. The CDR3 loop reads CSARDGQRGRYEQYF. The CDR3 DNA reads as TGCAGTGCTAGAGATGGCCAGCGGGGGAGGTACGAGCAGTACTTC.

This clonotype occurred a few times. This chain links TRBV2 with TRBJ2-1; 13 bases match TRBD2. This CDR3 spans 17 amino acids. The V segment lost 2 bases and the J segment 4 bases; nucleotides outside the gene matches: 5. CDR1 is SNHLY and CDR2 is FYNNEI in the germline V gene. The DNA of the CDR3 is TGTGCCAGCAGTGAATGGAGACTAGCGGGGGGTTACAATGAGCAGTTCTTC. Translating gives CASSEWRLAGGYNEQFF.

This clonotype was counted only a few times. A read error is possible here, since a much larger clone lies one base away. CDR3 residues: CASSPPGLAGGEQYF. CDR3 bases: TGTGCCAGCAGCCCACCTGGACTAGCGGGGGGTGAGCAGTACTTC. This rearrangement joins TRBV7-2 to TRBJ2-7; TRBD2 aligns across 14 bases. The CDR3 contains 15 residues. The germline gives CDR1 SGHTA, CDR2 FQGNSA. Unmatched junction bases numbered 7, after V lost 5 bases and J lost 7 bases. Filled out from reference TRBV7-2 and TRBJ2-7, the complete variable domain reads GAGVSQSPSNKVTEKGKDVELRCDPISGHTALYWYRQSLGQGLEFLIYFQGNSAPDKSGLPSDRFSAERTGGSVSTLTIQRTQQEDSAVYLCASSPPGLAGGEQYFGPGTRLTVT.

CDR3 loop: CASFRDSYNEQFF. CDR3 nucleotide sequence: TGTGCCAGCTTCCGGGACAGTTACAATGAGCAGTTCTTC. The rearrangement uses TRBV12-3 or TRBV12-4 and TRBJ2-1, with 7 bases lining up with TRBD1. The V gene end was trimmed by 8 bases and the J gene end by 4 bases; junction bases not matched to a gene: 5. The CDR3 spans 13 residues.

This clonotype was counted only a few times. V and J are TRBV6-5 and TRBJ1-2; possible D gene TRBD1, 5 bases. Germline values: CDR1 MNHEY, CDR2 SVGAGI. Trimming took 4 bases from V and 1 from J, leaving 10 bases between them. The CDR3 has 14 residues. This CDR3 is CASSLGHLNYGYTF. CDR3 sequence (DNA): TGTGCCAGCAGTTTAGGACACCTTAACTATGGCTACACCTTC.

The CDR3 region is CASSSPQGNTHNEQFF. The CDR3 nucleotides read TGTGCCAGCAGTTCCCCCCAGGGCAACACACACAATGAGCAGTTCTTC. V is TRBV27 and J is TRBJ2-1; possibly TRBD1 for D (5 bases). The CDR3 runs 16 residues. The V end lost 4 bases, the J end lost 5 bases, and 18 bases lay between the germline ends. Germline-derived CDR1 and CDR2 are MNHEY and SMNVEV (reference sequence).

This clonotype appeared many times. V usage is TRBV29-1 and J usage is TRBJ2-5; D might be TRBD2 (5 bases). The V end was cut by 1 base, the J end by 8 bases, with 14 bases between. Germline V gives CDR1 SQVTM, CDR2 ANQGSEA. The CDR3 totals 13 residues. In DNA, the CDR3 is TGCAGCGTTGAAGTCTCCGGACTTCCTACCCAGTACTTC. This codes for CSVEVSGLPTQYF. Drawing the rest from reference TRBV29-1 and TRBJ2-5, the complete variable domain is SAVISQKPSRDICQRGTSLTIQCQVDSQVTMMFWYRQQPGQSLTLIATANQGSEATYESGFVIDKFPISRPNLTFSTLTVSNMSPEDSSIYLCSVEVSGLPTQYFGPGTRLLVL.

J is TRBJ1-1 and V is TRBV20-1; perhaps TRBD1 as D (6 bases). V lost 3 bases, J lost 3 bases, and 11 bases lay in between. Germline CDR1 is DFQATT and CDR2 is SNEGSKA (reference sequence). The CDR3 totals 13 residues. The DNA for the CDR3 is TGCAGTGCTAGTCGGACAGCAGACACTGAAGCTTTCTTT. Its protein is CSASRTADTEAFF.